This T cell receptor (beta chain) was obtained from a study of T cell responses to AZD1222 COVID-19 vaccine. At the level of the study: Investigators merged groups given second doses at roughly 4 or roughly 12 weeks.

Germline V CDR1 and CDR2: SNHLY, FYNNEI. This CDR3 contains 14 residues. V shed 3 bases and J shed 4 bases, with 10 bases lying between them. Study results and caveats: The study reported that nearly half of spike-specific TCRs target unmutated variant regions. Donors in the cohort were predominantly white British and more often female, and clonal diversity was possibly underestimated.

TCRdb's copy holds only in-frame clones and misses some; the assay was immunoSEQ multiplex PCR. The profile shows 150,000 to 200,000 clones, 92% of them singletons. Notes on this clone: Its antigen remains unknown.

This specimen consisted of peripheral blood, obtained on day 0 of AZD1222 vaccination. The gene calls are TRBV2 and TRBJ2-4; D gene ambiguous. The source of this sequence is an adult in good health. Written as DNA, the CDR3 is TGTGCCAGCAGTGATCAACTCGGAAAAAACATTCAGTACTTC. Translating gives CASSDQLGKNIQYF.